The TCR beta chain described here comes from a study of read filtering for tumor transcriptome and immune sequencing. Whole-study context: Patients were approximately 18 male and some 15 female, mean age roughly 70 years, range roughly 47 to 85. Per sample, TCR-region reads ranged about 4 to 10.27 million by IR-seq, 85 to 1273 by RNA-seq.

This clonotype occurred a few times. Its antigen remains unknown. General observations from the study: The sorted CD138-negative fraction was a mixed bone marrow immune population, not purified T cells.

CDR3 length: 15 amino acids. Trimming removed 5 bases at V and 0 bases at J, with 11 bases between. The library was built from about 400 ng RNA with molecular barcoded adaptors for alpha/delta and beta/gamma chains. TCRdb itself ran the reads through MiXCR, one entry per CDR3 protein. This table holds over 15,000 distinct CDR3 sequences, approximately 20% found once. The TCR was taken from a donor at least 40 years old with multiple myeloma. Material: a population of CD138-negative cells sorted from bone marrow. The V gene is TRBV12-3 or TRBV12-4, the J gene TRBJ2-1; no firm D call. This CDR3 is CASSIGRSSYNEQFF. In nucleotides, the CDR3 is TGTGCCAGCAGTATAGGACGGAGCTCCTACAATGAGCAGTTCTTC.